Each of the 20 T cell receptor beta chains below was sequenced from the same sample in a study of blood T cell repertoires in COVID-19. The data were produced by immunoSEQ multiplex PCR, yet TCRdb's version contains in-frame clones alone and is incomplete. The table lists about 270,000 clones, about 81% of them singletons, with around 1.6% in the top ten. The material sequenced was peripheral blood. The source of these receptors is a human donor with COVID-19, enrolled during active disease. The donor label of this sample is uncertain.

The DNA of the CDR3 is TGTGCCAGCAGCGACAGGGGGCCGGGTGGAAACACCATATATTTT. Translated: CASSDRGPGGNTIYF. The chain links TRBV6-5 to TRBJ1-3, with 10 bases that match TRBD1. The CDR3 spans 15 residues. Germline V lookup: CDR1 MNHEY, CDR2 SVGAGI. Losses at the gene ends were 6 bases for V and 3 bases for J; bases not matched to a gene: 5.

The chain joins TRBV19 to TRBJ1-5; possibly TRBD1 for D (6 bases). The CDR3 is made up of 15 amino acids. The V gene lost 4 bases and the J gene lost 5 bases, with 15 bases spanning the gap. Germline CDR1 and CDR2: LNHDA and SQIVND (reference sequence). This chain's CDR3 is CASSTPFRGYQPQHF. In DNA form, the CDR3 reads TGTGCCAGTAGTACGCCCTTCAGGGGCTATCAGCCCCAGCATTTT.

The genes are TRBV7-2 and TRBJ2-6; D gene uncertain. Germline V gives CDR1 SGHTA, CDR2 FQGNSA. Trimming left V 4 bases short and J 0 bases short, with 7 bases between. The length of the CDR3 is 15 residues. CDR3 sequence: CASSSRTSGANVLTF. The CDR3 bases are TGTGCCAGCAGCTCCAGAACCTCTGGGGCCAACGTCCTGACTTTC.

The chain links TRBV6-5 to TRBJ2-2, with D tentatively TRBD2 (7 bases). The length of the CDR3 is 12 residues. Germline V gene data show CDR1 as MNHEY and CDR2 as SVGAGI. Trimming removed 8 bases from V and 9 bases from J, with 13 bases in between. CDR3 protein: CASGGGPRELFF. The CDR3 bases are TGTGCCAGCGGGGGGGGGCCGAGGGAGCTGTTTTTT.

The chain has TRBV29-1 and TRBJ1-2; 7 nucleotides align to TRBD1. The CDR3 covers 12 residues. Unmatched junction bases numbered 4, after V lost 3 bases and J lost 6 bases. Looked up from germline, CDR1 is SQVTM and CDR2 is ANQGSEA. Here the CDR3 reads CSVDPGGNGYTF. In nucleotides, the CDR3 is TGCAGCGTTGACCCAGGGGGGAATGGCTACACCTTC.

This clone was recorded a few times. This rearrangement joins TRBV6-1 to TRBJ1-3, with 8 bases identical to TRBD1. V trimming: 4 bases; J trimming: 4 bases; junction bases outside the gene matches: 9. Germline V CDR1 and CDR2: MNHNS, SASEGT. The CDR3 spans 16 residues. In DNA, the CDR3 is TGTGCCAGCAGTGCCGCAGGGGGCGCAGACGGAAACACCATATATTTT. This encodes CASSAAGGADGNTIYF.

The rearrangement uses TRBV6-1 and TRBJ1-2; no clear D gene. V was trimmed by 1 base and J by 7 bases, leaving 10 bases between them. The CDR3 loop spans 13 amino acids. Germline CDR1 and CDR2: MNHNS and SASEGT. CDR3 nucleotide sequence: TGTGCCAGCAGTGAAGTGGGCGGGTTTGGCTACACCTTC. Its translation is CASSEVGGFGYTF.

This clone was counted only a few times. The chain couples TRBV7-9 to TRBJ2-7, with 7 bases lining up with TRBD1. J lost 5 bases, V lost 6 bases, and 4 bases had no gene match. The CDR3 sequence is 12 residues long. Germline V gene sequence: CDR1 SEHNR, CDR2 FQNEAQ (reference sequence). CDR3 loop: CASRGQVNEQYF. The CDR3 coding sequence is TGTGCCAGCAGAGGACAGGTTAACGAGCAGTACTTC.

This rearrangement joins TRBV6-5 to TRBJ2-7; 11 bases map to TRBD2. This CDR3 has 14 amino acids. The germline V gene has CDR1 MNHEY and CDR2 SVGAGI. V was clipped by 6 bases and J by 4 bases; unmatched bases: 5. The CDR3 is CASSSGTSGYEQYF. The CDR3 DNA sequence: TGTGCCAGCAGCTCCGGGACTAGCGGATACGAGCAGTACTTC.

V usage is TRBV11-2 and J usage is TRBJ2-5, with D possibly being TRBD1 (6 bases). The CDR3 length is 11 residues. V shed 5 bases and J shed 10 bases, with 11 bases lying between them. CDR1 and CDR2 from the germline V gene are SGHAT and FQNNGV. CDR3 nucleotides: TGTGCCAGCAGCCAACAGGGCAACCAGTACTTC. It yields the protein CASSQQGNQYF.

This rearrangement joins TRBV29-1 to TRBJ2-7, with 11 bases that match TRBD1. V was clipped by 2 bases and J by 3 bases; unmatched bases: 3. The CDR3 is made up of 14 amino acids. Per the germline V gene, CDR1 is SQVTM and CDR2 is ANQGSEA. The CDR3 loop reads CSVETGQGVYEQYF. The CDR3 DNA follows: TGCAGCGTTGAAACGGGACAGGGGGTCTACGAGCAGTACTTC.

The J gene is TRBJ2-7, the V gene TRBV10-3; D may be TRBD2 (5 bases). Per germline, CDR1 ENHRY and CDR2 SYGVKD. The ends were cut back, 3 bases at V and 9 bases at J, with 18 bases in the middle. This CDR3 contains 14 residues. The CDR3 protein is CAISDGLGARSQYF. The CDR3 region has the DNA TGTGCCATCAGTGACGGGCTGGGAGCTCGGTCGCAGTACTTC.

The chain recombines TRBV5-5 with TRBJ2-1; TRBD2 is a possible D gene (5 bases). This CDR3 region has 15 residues. The ends were cut back, 2 bases at V and 6 bases at J, with 15 bases in the middle. The germline CDR1 and CDR2 sequences are SGHKS and YYEKEE (reference sequence). In nucleotides, the CDR3 is TGTGCCAGCAGCTTCGTGTCGCTAGCCGTCAATGAGCAGTTCTTC. Protein: CASSFVSLAVNEQFF.

V gene TRBV7-9 combines with J gene TRBJ1-6; D unclear. Germline V gene data show CDR1 as SEHNR and CDR2 as FQNEAQ (reference sequence). The CDR3 has 16 amino acids. Trimming took off 1 base at V and 6 bases at J, with 13 bases between the two ends. CDR3 DNA sequence: TGTGCCAGCAGCTTAGGTCAGAATACCTTTAATTCACCCCTCCACTTT. This gives the protein CASSLGQNTFNSPLHF.

The table lists this clone with a count of one. This chain connects TRBV6-5 to TRBJ1-4; the D is unclear. From germline, CDR1 is MNHEY and CDR2 SVGAGI. Trimming left V 6 bases short and J 6 bases short, with 17 bases between. The CDR3 sequence is 15 residues long. CDR3: CASRLKTGSDEKLFF. CDR3 DNA: TGTGCCAGCAGGCTTAAAACGGGGTCCGATGAAAAACTGTTTTTT.

The count of this clone is one. The rearrangement links TRBV19 to TRBJ1-3, with 7 bases that match TRBD1. The CDR3 covers 15 residues. Per the germline V gene, CDR1 is LNHDA and CDR2 is SQIVND (reference sequence). Trimming took 4 bases from V and 2 from J; bases not matched to a gene: 5. The CDR3 loop reads CASSSGQDPGNTIYF. CDR3 DNA sequence: TGTGCCAGTAGTAGCGGACAGGATCCTGGAAACACCATATATTTT.

The V gene is TRBV5-1, the J gene TRBJ1-6; no firm D call. Germline assignment: CDR1 SGHRS and CDR2 YFSETQ. V was shortened by 0 bases and J by 5 bases, with 9 bases between the two germline ends. The CDR3 is 15 residues long. CDR3 in amino acids: CASSLGSTDNSPLHF. CDR3 coding DNA: TGCGCCAGCAGCTTGGGTAGTACTGATAATTCACCCCTCCACTTT. The variable domain in full, completed from reference TRBV5-1 and TRBJ1-6, reads KAGVTQTPRYLIKTRGQQVTLSCSPISGHRSVSWYQQTPGQGLQFLFEYFSETQRNKGNFPGRFSGRQFSNSRSEMNVSTLELGDSALYLCASSLGSTDNSPLHFGNGTRLTVT.

J is TRBJ1-2 and V is TRBV6-4; 9 positions agree with TRBD1. Trimming removed 2 bases from V and 2 bases from J; junction bases left unmatched: 6. Germline values: CDR1 MRHNA, CDR2 SNTAGT. This CDR3 is 16 amino acids long. CDR3 nucleotides: TGTGCCAGCAGTGACCCGACAGGGGGATCAAACTATGGCTACACCTTC. Translating gives CASSDPTGGSNYGYTF.

This clone was counted a few times. The J gene is TRBJ2-2, the V gene TRBV5-6; TRBD1 agrees at 8 bases. Germline V CDR1 and CDR2: SGHDT, YYEEEE. The trim removed 0 bases at V and 5 bases at J, leaving 6 bases unmatched. The length of the CDR3 is 16 residues. CDR3 bases: TGTGCCAGCAGCTTGGGTGGACAGGGTATAACCGGGGAGCTGTTTTTT. The encoded protein is CASSLGGQGITGELFF.

This clone came up once. V gene TRBV18 combines with J gene TRBJ2-1; D perhaps matches TRBD2 (7 bases). V shed 2 bases and J shed 8 bases, with 16 bases lying between them. The CDR3 is 15 residues long. The germline V gene has CDR1 KGHSH and CDR2 LQKENI. CDR3 bases: TGTGCCAGCTCACCAGCGGGGGCTAATGAGGATGAGCAGTTCTTC. As protein: CASSPAGANEDEQFF.